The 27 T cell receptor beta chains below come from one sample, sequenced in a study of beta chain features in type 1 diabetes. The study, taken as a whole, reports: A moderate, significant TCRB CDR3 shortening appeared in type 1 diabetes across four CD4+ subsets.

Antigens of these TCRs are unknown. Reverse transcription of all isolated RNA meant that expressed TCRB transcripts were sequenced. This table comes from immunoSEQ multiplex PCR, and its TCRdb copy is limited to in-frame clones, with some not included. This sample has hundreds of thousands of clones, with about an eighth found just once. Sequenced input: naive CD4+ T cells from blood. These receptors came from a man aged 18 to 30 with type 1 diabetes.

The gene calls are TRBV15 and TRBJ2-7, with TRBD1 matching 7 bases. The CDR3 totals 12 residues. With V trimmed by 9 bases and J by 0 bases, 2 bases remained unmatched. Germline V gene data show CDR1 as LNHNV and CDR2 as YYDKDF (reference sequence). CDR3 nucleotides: TGTGCCACTGGGACAGACTCCTACGAGCAGTACTTC. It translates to CATGTDSYEQYF.

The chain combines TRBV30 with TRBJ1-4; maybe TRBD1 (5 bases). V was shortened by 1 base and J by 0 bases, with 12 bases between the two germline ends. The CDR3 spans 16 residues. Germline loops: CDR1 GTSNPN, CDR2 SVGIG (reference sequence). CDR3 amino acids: CAWSGDGFATNEKLFF. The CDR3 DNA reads TGTGCCTGGAGTGGGGACGGATTTGCAACTAATGAAAAACTGTTTTTT.

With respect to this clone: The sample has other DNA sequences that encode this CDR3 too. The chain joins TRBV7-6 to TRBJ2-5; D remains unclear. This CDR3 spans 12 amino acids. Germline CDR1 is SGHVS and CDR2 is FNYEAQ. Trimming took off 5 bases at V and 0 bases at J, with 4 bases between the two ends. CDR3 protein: CASSPHQETQYF. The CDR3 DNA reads TGTGCCAGCAGCCCACACCAAGAGACCCAGTACTTC.

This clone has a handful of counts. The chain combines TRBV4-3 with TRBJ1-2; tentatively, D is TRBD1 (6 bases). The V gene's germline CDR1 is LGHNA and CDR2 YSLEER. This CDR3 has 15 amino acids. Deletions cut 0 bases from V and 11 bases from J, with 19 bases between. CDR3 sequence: CASSQETGSTLGYTF. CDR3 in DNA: TGCGCCAGCAGCCAAGAGACAGGCTCTACTTTGGGATACACCTTC.

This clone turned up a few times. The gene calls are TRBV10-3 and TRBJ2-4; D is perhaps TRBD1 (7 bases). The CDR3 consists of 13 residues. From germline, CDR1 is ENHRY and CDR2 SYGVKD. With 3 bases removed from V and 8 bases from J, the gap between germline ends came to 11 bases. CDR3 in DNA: TGTGCCATCAGTGACCCAGGGGGGTACATTCAGTACTTC. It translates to CAISDPGGYIQYF.

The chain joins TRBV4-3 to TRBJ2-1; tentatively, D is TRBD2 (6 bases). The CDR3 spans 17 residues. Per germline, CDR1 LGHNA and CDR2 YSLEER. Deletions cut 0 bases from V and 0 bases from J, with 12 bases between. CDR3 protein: CASSQEGLARSYNEQFF. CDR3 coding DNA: TGCGCCAGCAGCCAAGAGGGTCTAGCGCGCTCCTACAATGAGCAGTTCTTC.

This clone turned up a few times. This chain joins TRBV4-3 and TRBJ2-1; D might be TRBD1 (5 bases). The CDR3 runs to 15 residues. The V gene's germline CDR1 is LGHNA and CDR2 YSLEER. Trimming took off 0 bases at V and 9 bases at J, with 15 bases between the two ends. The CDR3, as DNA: TGCGCCAGCAGCCAAGATAGAAGCCCTCAGGGTGAGCAGTTCTTC. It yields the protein CASSQDRSPQGEQFF.

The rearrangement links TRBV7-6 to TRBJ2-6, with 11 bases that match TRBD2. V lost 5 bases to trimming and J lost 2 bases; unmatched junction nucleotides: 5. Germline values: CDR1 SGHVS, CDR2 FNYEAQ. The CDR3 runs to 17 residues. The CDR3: CASSVVAGGPGANVLTF. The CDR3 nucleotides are TGTGCCAGCAGCGTCGTAGCGGGAGGGCCTGGGGCCAACGTCCTGACTTTC.

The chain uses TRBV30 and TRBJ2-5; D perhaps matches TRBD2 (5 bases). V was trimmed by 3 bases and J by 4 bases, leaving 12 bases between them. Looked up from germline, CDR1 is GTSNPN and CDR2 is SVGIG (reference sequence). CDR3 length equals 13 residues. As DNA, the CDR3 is TGTGCCTGGAGCTGGGGAGTCAGAGAGACCCAGTACTTC. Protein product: CAWSWGVRETQYF.

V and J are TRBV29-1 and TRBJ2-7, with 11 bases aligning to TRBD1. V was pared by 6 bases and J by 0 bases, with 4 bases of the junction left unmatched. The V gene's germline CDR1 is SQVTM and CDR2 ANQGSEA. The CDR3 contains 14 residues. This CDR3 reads CSVDGTGGSYEQYF. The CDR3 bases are TGCAGCGTGGATGGGACAGGGGGCTCCTACGAGCAGTACTTC.

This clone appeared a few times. CDR3 sequence (DNA): TGCGCCAGCAAAGAGGTGGGCAGGGCCAATAACGAGACCCAGTACTTC. Protein sequence: CASKEVGRANNETQYF. The chain recombines TRBV4-1 with TRBJ2-5; TRBD1 is a possible D gene (5 bases). V lost 7 bases and J lost 5, with 23 bases in between. The CDR3 sequence is 16 residues long. The germline gives CDR1 MGHRA, CDR2 YSYEKL.

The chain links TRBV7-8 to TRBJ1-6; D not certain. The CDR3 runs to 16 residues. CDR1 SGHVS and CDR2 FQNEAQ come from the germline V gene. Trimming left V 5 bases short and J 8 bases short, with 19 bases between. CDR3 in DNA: TGTGCCAGCAGCACGCGAGGAAGAGGGTTCGATTCACCCCTCCACTTT. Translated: CASSTRGRGFDSPLHF.

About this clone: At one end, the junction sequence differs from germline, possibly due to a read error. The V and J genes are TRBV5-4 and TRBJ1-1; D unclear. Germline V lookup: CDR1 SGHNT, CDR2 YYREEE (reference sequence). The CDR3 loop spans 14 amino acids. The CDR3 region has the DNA TGTGCCAGCAGCTTGATCGAGGTGAACGCTGAAGCTTTCTTT. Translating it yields CASSLIEVNAEAFF.

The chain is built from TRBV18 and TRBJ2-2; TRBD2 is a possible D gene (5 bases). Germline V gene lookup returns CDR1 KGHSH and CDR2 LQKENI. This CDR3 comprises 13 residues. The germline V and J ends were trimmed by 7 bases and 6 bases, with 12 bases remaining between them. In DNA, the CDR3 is TGTGCCAGCTTACCGGACTCGGCCGGGGAGCTGTTTTTT. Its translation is CASLPDSAGELFF.

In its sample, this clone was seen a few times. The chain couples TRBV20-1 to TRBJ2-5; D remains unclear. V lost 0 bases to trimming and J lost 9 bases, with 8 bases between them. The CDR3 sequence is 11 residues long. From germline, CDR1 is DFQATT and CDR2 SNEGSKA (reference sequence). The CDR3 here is CSARDRPAQYF. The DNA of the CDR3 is TGCAGTGCTAGAGATCGCCCGGCCCAGTACTTC.

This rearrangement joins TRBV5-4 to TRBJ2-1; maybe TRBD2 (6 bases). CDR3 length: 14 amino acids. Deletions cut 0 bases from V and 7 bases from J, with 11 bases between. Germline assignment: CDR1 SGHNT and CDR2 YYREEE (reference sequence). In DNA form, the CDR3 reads TGTGCCAGCAGCTTGGGGGGAGGCCGAAATGAGCAGTTCTTC. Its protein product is CASSLGGGRNEQFF.

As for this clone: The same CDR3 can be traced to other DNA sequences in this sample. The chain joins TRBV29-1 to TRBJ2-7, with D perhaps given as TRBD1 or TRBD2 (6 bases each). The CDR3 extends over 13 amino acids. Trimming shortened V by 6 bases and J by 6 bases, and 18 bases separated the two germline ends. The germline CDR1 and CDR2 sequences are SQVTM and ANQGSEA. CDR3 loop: CSVSTERGLEQYF. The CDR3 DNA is TGCAGCGTCTCTACTGAACGGGGGCTCGAGCAGTACTTC.

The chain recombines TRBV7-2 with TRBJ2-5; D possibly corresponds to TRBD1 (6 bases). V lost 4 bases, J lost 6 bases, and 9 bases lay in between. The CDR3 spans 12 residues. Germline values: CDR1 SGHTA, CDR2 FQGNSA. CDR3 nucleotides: TGTGCCAGCAGCTGGGGGCGGAAGACCCAGTACTTC. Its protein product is CASSWGRKTQYF.

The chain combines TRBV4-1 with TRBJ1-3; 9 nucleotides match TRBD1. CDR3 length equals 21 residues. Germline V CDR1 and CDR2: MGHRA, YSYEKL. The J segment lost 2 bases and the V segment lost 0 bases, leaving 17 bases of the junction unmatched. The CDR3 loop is CASSQEARGQGFGSAGNTIYF. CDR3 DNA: TGCGCCAGCAGCCAAGAGGCTCGGGGACAGGGATTCGGCTCCGCTGGAAACACCATATATTTT.

CDR3: CASSFQRAQETQYF. The CDR3, as DNA: TGCGCCAGCAGCTTCCAGCGGGCCCAAGAGACCCAGTACTTC. The chain combines TRBV5-1 with TRBJ2-5, with D maybe TRBD2 (6 bases). Trimming cost V 2 bases and J 1 base, with 9 bases left between them. Germline CDR1 is SGHRS and CDR2 is YFSETQ. The CDR3 is made up of 14 amino acids.

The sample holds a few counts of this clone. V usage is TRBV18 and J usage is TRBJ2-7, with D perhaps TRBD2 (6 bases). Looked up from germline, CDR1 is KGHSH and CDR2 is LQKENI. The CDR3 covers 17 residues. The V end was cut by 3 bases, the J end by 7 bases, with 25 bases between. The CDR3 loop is CASSPKSGGSVSREQYF. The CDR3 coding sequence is TGTGCCAGCTCACCGAAATCCGGAGGGAGTGTCTCGAGAGAGCAGTACTTC.

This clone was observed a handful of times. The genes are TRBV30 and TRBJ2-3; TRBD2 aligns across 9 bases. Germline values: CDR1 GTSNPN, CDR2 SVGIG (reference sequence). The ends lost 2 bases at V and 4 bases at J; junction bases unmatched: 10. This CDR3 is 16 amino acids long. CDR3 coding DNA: TGTGCCTGGAGTAAGAATAGCGGGAGTTTCTCAGATACGCAGTATTTT. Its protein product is CAWSKNSGSFSDTQYF.

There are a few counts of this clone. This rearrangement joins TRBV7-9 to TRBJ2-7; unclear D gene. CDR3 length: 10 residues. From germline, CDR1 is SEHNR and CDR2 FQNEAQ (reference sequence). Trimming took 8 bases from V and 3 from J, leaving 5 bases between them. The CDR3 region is CASASYEQYF. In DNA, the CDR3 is TGTGCCAGCGCCAGCTACGAGCAGTACTTC.

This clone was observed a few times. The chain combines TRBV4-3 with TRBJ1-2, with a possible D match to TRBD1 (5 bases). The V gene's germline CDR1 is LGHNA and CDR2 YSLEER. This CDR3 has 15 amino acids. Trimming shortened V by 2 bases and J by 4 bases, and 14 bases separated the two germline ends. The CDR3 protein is CASSQQGDIVYGYTF. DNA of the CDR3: TGCGCCAGCAGCCAACAGGGTGATATAGTCTATGGCTACACCTTC.

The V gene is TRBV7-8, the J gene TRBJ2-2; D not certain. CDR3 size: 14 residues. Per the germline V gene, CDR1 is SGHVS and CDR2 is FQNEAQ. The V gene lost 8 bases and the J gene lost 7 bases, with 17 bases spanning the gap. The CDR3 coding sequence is TGTGCCAGCCGGACGCCCCGAGGCGTCGGGGAGCTGTTTTTT. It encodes CASRTPRGVGELFF.

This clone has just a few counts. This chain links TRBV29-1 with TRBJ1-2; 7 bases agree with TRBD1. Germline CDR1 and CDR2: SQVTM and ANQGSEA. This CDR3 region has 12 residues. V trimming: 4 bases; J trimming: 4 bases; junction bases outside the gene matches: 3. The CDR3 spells CSVVPGGYGYTF. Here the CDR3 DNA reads TGCAGCGTTGTACCAGGGGGCTATGGCTACACCTTC.

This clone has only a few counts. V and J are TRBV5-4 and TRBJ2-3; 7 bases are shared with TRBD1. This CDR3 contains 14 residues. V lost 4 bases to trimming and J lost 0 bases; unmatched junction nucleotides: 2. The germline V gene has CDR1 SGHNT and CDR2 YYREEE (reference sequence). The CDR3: CASSMGQSTDTQYF. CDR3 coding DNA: TGTGCCAGCAGCATGGGACAGAGCACAGATACGCAGTATTTT.